The 32 T cell receptor beta chains presented below share a single source sample, sequenced in a study of identical twins. TCRdb reanalysed the 5' RACE reads using MiXCR and keeps one entry per CDR3 protein. The sample records roughly 290,000 distinct CDR3 sequences, less than 9% being singletons. These data are also associated with another study on yellow fever vaccine responses in identical twins.

Sequencing was performed on memory (CD45RO+) T cells sorted from blood. These receptors were taken from a woman aged 18-29 years in good health.

The gene calls are TRBV18 and TRBJ1-4, with 7 bases aligning to TRBD1. Germline lookup yields CDR1 KGHSH and CDR2 LQKENI. The CDR3 covers 14 residues. Losses at the gene ends were 8 bases for V and 4 bases for J; bases not matched to a gene: 7. The CDR3 bases are TGTGCCAGCCGACCACAGGGGAGTAATGAAAAACTGTTTTTT. This sequence encodes CASRPQGSNEKLFF.

This chain uses TRBV7-8 with TRBJ2-4; 8 bases line up with TRBD2. Germline-derived CDR1 and CDR2 are SGHVS and FQNEAQ. V was pared by 5 bases and J by 3 bases, with 12 bases of the junction left unmatched. There are 17 residues in the CDR3. The CDR3 nucleotides read TGTGCCAGCAGCGGGGAATTGGGCGGGAGGAGCAAAAACATTCAGTACTTC. Amino acid sequence: CASSGELGGRSKNIQYF.

Ten or more counts support this clonotype. CDR3 residues: CASTGQGNTEAFF. DNA for the CDR3: TGTGCCAGCACCGGACAGGGGAACACTGAAGCTTTCTTT. V and J are TRBV7-9 and TRBJ1-1; 8 bases are a match to TRBD1. Germline V gives CDR1 SEHNR, CDR2 FQNEAQ (reference sequence). This CDR3 is 13 amino acids long. Trimming removed 7 bases from V and 1 base from J; junction bases left unmatched: 2.

This chain joins TRBV20-1 and TRBJ1-2, with D tentatively TRBD1 (5 bases). The length of the CDR3 is 13 residues. Trimming took off 2 bases at V and 1 base at J, with 8 bases between the two ends. The germline gives CDR1 DFQATT, CDR2 SNEGSKA (reference sequence). The CDR3 bases are TGCAGTGCTAGAATGGGGGATAACTATGGCTACACCTTC. Amino acid sequence: CSARMGDNYGYTF.

The chain uses TRBV19 and TRBJ2-1; 7 nucleotides align to TRBD2. The CDR3 has 14 residues. The ends lost 10 bases at V and 4 bases at J; junction bases unmatched: 10. CDR1 LNHDA and CDR2 SQIVND come from the germline V gene (reference sequence). CDR3 nucleotide sequence: TGTGCCACCGGACGGGCGGGGGTATACAATGAGCAGTTCTTC. Encoded protein: CATGRAGVYNEQFF.

The DNA for the CDR3 is TGCAGTGCCTGGGGTCCGACCTCCTACGAGCAGTACTTC. Its translation is CSAWGPTSYEQYF. The chain joins TRBV20-1 to TRBJ2-7, with unresolved D. The CDR3 covers 13 residues. Germline CDR1 DFQATT, CDR2 SNEGSKA (reference sequence). The V gene lost 6 bases and the J gene lost 0 bases, with 12 bases spanning the gap.

This clonotype was counted a few times. The chain couples TRBV20-1 to TRBJ2-7; 7 bases are shared with TRBD2. Per germline, CDR1 DFQATT and CDR2 SNEGSKA (reference sequence). This CDR3 contains 17 residues. Trimming removed 3 bases from V and 0 bases from J; junction bases left unmatched: 14. CDR3 amino acids: CSASPRGIAGSSYEQYF. The CDR3 DNA follows: TGCAGTGCTAGCCCCCGGGGGATAGCGGGCAGCTCCTACGAGCAGTACTTC.

Ten or more counts support this clonotype. This CDR3 reads CSARRGASGVTGELFF. The CDR3 DNA is TGCAGTGCTAGAAGAGGGGCTAGCGGGGTCACCGGGGAGCTGTTTTTT. The chain has TRBV20-1 and TRBJ2-2, with 9 bases identical to TRBD2. With 2 bases clipped from V and 4 bases from J, the junction kept 8 bases outside the gene matches. Germline lookup yields CDR1 DFQATT and CDR2 SNEGSKA (reference sequence). The CDR3 covers 16 residues.

The V call is TRBV7-8, the J call TRBJ2-5; no definite D call. Germline lookup yields CDR1 SGHVS and CDR2 FQNEAQ. The CDR3 contains 14 residues. Trimming took 6 bases from V and 2 from J, leaving 13 bases between them. CDR3 in DNA: TGTGCCAGCAGGCCTGGGCTAGTGCAAGAGACCCAGTACTTC. It translates to CASRPGLVQETQYF.

This clonotype was seen repeatedly, ten times or more. This chain connects TRBV4-1 to TRBJ1-4; a possible D gene is TRBD1 (5 bases). V lost 1 base and J 0 bases, leaving 12 bases between the germline ends. The germline CDR1 and CDR2 sequences are MGHRA and YSYEKL. CDR3 length: 17 residues. The DNA of the CDR3 is TGCGCCAGCAGCCAAGGGTCGGCGGGGGCAACTAATGAAAAACTGTTTTTT. Translating gives CASSQGSAGATNEKLFF.

The rearrangement joins TRBV28 to TRBJ2-7, with TRBD1 matching 9 bases. Germline loops: CDR1 MDHEN, CDR2 SYDVKM. The V segment lost 10 bases and the J segment 4 bases; nucleotides outside the gene matches: 11. This CDR3 has 14 residues. The CDR3 reads CAIQLRDRVYEQYF. CDR3 in DNA: TGTGCCATCCAACTCCGGGACAGGGTGTACGAGCAGTACTTC.

In this sample, this clonotype turned up many times. V gene TRBV5-1 combines with J gene TRBJ2-7; 9 positions match TRBD2. Germline V lookup: CDR1 SGHRS, CDR2 YFSETQ. V dropped 3 bases and J dropped 3; count of bases not matched to a gene: 4. CDR3 size: 14 residues. CDR3 nucleotide sequence: TGCGCCAGCAGCTCCCTAGCGGGGAACTACGAGCAGTACTTC. It is translated as CASSSLAGNYEQYF.

This clonotype has at least ten counts. The V gene is TRBV2, the J gene TRBJ2-7, with D uncertain. CDR1 and CDR2 (germline): SNHLY, FYNNEI. V lost 8 bases and J lost 3, with 2 bases in between. CDR3 length: 9 residues. The DNA for the CDR3 is TGTGCCAGCCACTACGAGCAGTACGTC. It specifies CASHYEQYV.

This clonotype appeared many times. The chain combines TRBV10-3 with TRBJ2-5; D call uncertain. V shed 0 bases and J shed 7 bases, with 6 bases lying between them. The CDR3 contains 12 residues. Germline V lookup: CDR1 ENHRY, CDR2 SYGVKD. The CDR3 loop reads CAISESTGTQYF. CDR3 nucleotides: TGTGCCATCAGTGAGTCGACTGGGACCCAGTACTTC.

This clonotype was observed many times. This chain connects TRBV29-1 to TRBJ2-3, with 13 nucleotides matching TRBD2. The germline gives CDR1 SQVTM, CDR2 ANQGSEA. After removal of 6 bases from V and 9 bases from J, the junction contained 6 bases not matched to a gene. The CDR3 length is 13 residues. CDR3: CSVTGTSGITQYF. Here the CDR3 DNA reads TGCAGCGTCACCGGGACTAGCGGGATAACGCAGTATTTT.

In this sample, this clonotype turned up many times. This chain connects TRBV12-3 or TRBV12-4 to TRBJ1-5, with D maybe TRBD1 (5 bases). This CDR3 has 15 amino acids. Trimming cost V 7 bases and J 5 bases, with 18 bases left between them. CDR3 in amino acids: CASTIGGWGDQPQHF. The DNA of the CDR3 is TGTGCCAGCACCATTGGAGGGTGGGGGGATCAGCCCCAGCATTTT.

This clonotype was detected ten times or more. The chain has TRBV5-6 and TRBJ2-7; either TRBD1 or TRBD2 may supply D (5 bases each). CDR3 length: 16 residues. Trimming cost V 0 bases and J 6 bases, with 19 bases left between them. The V gene's germline CDR1 is SGHDT and CDR2 YYEEEE. Here the CDR3 reads CASSLDPGSNSREQYF. CDR3 nucleotides: TGTGCCAGCAGCTTGGATCCAGGGAGTAATTCGCGCGAGCAGTACTTC.

The J gene is TRBJ1-2, the V gene TRBV5-8; no definite D call. Germline lookup yields CDR1 SGHTS and CDR2 YDEGEE. Trimming left V 0 bases short and J 0 bases short, with 6 bases between. This CDR3 is built from 14 residues. The DNA of the CDR3 is TGTGCCAGCAGCTTGGGAGTAGCTAACTATGGCTACACCTTC. The encoded protein is CASSLGVANYGYTF.

This clonotype was detected only a few times. V usage is TRBV5-5 and J usage is TRBJ1-5; D perhaps matches TRBD1 (6 bases). Germline V CDR1 and CDR2: SGHKS, YYEKEE (reference sequence). The CDR3 sequence is 14 residues long. Trimming removed 4 bases at V and 6 bases at J, with 14 bases between. Here the CDR3 reads CASSGWGGSQPQHF. In nucleotides, the CDR3 is TGTGCCAGCAGCGGTTGGGGGGGCAGTCAGCCCCAGCATTTT.

This clonotype was seen more than once but under ten times. The rearrangement uses TRBV6-1 and TRBJ2-1, with D tentatively TRBD1 or TRBD2 (6 bases each). Germline CDR1 is MNHNS and CDR2 is SASEGT. V dropped 8 bases and J dropped 8 bases, with 13 bases sitting between them. The CDR3 covers 12 residues. CDR3 coding DNA: TGTGCCAGCGGAGGGGGACAATATGAGCAGTTCTTC. Its protein is CASGGGQYEQFF.

This clonotype has a count of ten or more. This chain links TRBV7-2 with TRBJ2-3, with D possibly matching TRBD2 (6 bases). CDR1 and CDR2 (germline): SGHTA, FQGNSA. V was shortened by 5 bases and J by 6 bases, with 21 bases between the two germline ends. The CDR3 has 16 residues. The CDR3 protein is CASSPHSGDDWDTQYF. Written as DNA, the CDR3 is TGTGCCAGCAGCCCCCACTCGGGGGACGATTGGGATACGCAGTATTTT.

This clonotype was observed a handful of times. This rearrangement joins TRBV4-1 to TRBJ2-7; TRBD1 matches 8 bases. Germline values: CDR1 MGHRA, CDR2 YSYEKL. V lost 5 bases, J lost 2 bases, and 8 bases stayed unmatched. This CDR3 has 15 amino acids. This chain's CDR3 is CASSASTGATYEQYF. CDR3 in DNA: TGCGCCAGCAGCGCATCGACAGGGGCTACCTACGAGCAGTACTTC.

This clonotype showed up many times. The J gene is TRBJ1-3, the V gene TRBV14; 9 bases agree with TRBD1. The germline V gene encodes CDR1 SGHDN and CDR2 FVKESK. V lost 4 bases, J lost 4 bases, and 11 bases stayed unmatched. This CDR3 is 17 amino acids long. The CDR3 protein is CASSLDQQGAIGNTIYF. For the CDR3, the DNA is TGTGCCAGCAGCCTAGACCAACAGGGGGCCATCGGAAACACCATATATTTT.

This clonotype has just a few counts. The chain recombines TRBV19 with TRBJ2-1; 7 nucleotides line up with TRBD1. Trimming took 10 bases from V and 7 from J; bases not matched to a gene: 10. Germline V gene lookup returns CDR1 LNHDA and CDR2 SQIVND (reference sequence). This CDR3 has 13 amino acids. CDR3 in DNA: TGTGCCACTCCAACGGGACAGAGGAATGAGCAGTTCTTC. It is translated as CATPTGQRNEQFF.

This clonotype has at least ten counts. This chain connects TRBV6-4 to TRBJ2-2, with D tentatively TRBD2 (6 bases). Germline lookup yields CDR1 MRHNA and CDR2 SNTAGT. CDR3 length: 10 residues. V was shortened by 11 bases and J by 9 bases, with 10 bases between the two germline ends. For the CDR3, the DNA is TGTGCCGACGGGACTTGGGAGCTGTTTTTT. This gives the protein CADGTWELFF.

At least ten counts were recorded for this clonotype. V and J are TRBV5-5 and TRBJ2-1, with D perhaps matching TRBD1 or TRBD2 (5 bases each). V dropped 3 bases and J dropped 4 bases, with 17 bases sitting between them. The length of the CDR3 is 16 residues. Germline CDR1 SGHKS, CDR2 YYEKEE (reference sequence). This chain's CDR3 is CASSSTGLVLYNEQFF. CDR3 coding DNA: TGTGCCAGCAGCTCCACGGGGCTAGTTTTGTACAATGAGCAGTTCTTC. The variable domain in full, completed from reference TRBV5-5 and TRBJ2-1, reads DAGVTQSPTHLIKTRGQQVTLRCSPISGHKSVSWYQQVLGQGPQFIFQYYEKEERGRGNFPDRFSARQFPNYSSELNVNALLLGDSALYLCASSSTGLVLYNEQFFGPGTRLTVL.

The chain carries TRBV11-1 and TRBJ2-3; the match to TRBD2 covers 14 bases. The V and J ends lost 0 bases and 0 bases, in that order; junction bases with no gene match: 11. This CDR3 has 21 residues. Germline V lookup: CDR1 SGHAT, CDR2 FQDESV (reference sequence). The CDR3 DNA sequence: TGTGCCAGCAGCTTAGCGTTCGGCCGGACTAGCGGGGGGCACAGCACAGATACGCAGTATTTT. Protein: CASSLAFGRTSGGHSTDTQYF. The variable domain in full, completed from reference TRBV11-1 and TRBJ2-3, reads EAEVAQSPRYKITEKSQAVAFWCDPISGHATLYWYRQILGQGPELLVQFQDESVVDDSQLPKDRFSAERLKGVDSTLKIQPAELGDSAMYLCASSLAFGRTSGGHSTDTQYFGPGTRLTVL.

This clonotype was recorded at least ten times. The V call is TRBV24-1, the J call TRBJ2-1, with 10 bases aligning to TRBD2. J gave up 6 bases and V 4 bases, and 5 bases lay outside the gene matches. The CDR3 covers 15 residues. Germline V gene lookup returns CDR1 KGHDR and CDR2 SFDVKD. The CDR3 here is CATSDRSGRLNEQFF. The CDR3 nucleotides are TGTGCCACCAGTGACCGTAGCGGGAGGCTCAATGAGCAGTTCTTC.

This clonotype showed up many times. The rearrangement joins TRBV7-9 to TRBJ1-1, with D uncertain. There are 14 residues in the CDR3. V dropped 1 base and J dropped 6 bases, with 12 bases sitting between them. In germline, CDR1 is SEHNR, CDR2 FQNEAQ (reference sequence). CDR3 residues: CASSLESRIAEAFF. Here the CDR3 DNA reads TGTGCCAGCAGCTTAGAGTCGAGGATCGCTGAAGCTTTCTTT.

This clonotype appeared many times. The chain joins TRBV6-1 to TRBJ2-3, with 9 bases that match TRBD2. The V and J ends lost 8 bases and 4 bases, in that order; junction bases with no gene match: 10. CDR1 and CDR2 from the germline V gene are MNHNS and SASEGT. CDR3 length: 15 amino acids. The CDR3 DNA is TGTGCCAGCTTAAAAGGAGCTAGCGGGGCAGATACGCAGTATTTT. Its protein is CASLKGASGADTQYF.

This clonotype has a count of ten or more. J is TRBJ2-3 and V is TRBV10-3; D might be TRBD1 (6 bases). Trimming stripped 4 bases from V and 2 bases from J, with 13 bases between. There are 15 residues in the CDR3. Germline V gene sequence: CDR1 ENHRY, CDR2 SYGVKD. CDR3: CAISGQGFNTDTQYF. In DNA form, the CDR3 reads TGTGCCATCAGTGGGCAGGGGTTTAACACAGATACGCAGTATTTT.

This clonotype appeared many times. The genes are TRBV7-9 and TRBJ2-5, with 11 bases that match TRBD2. This CDR3 spans 17 amino acids. J lost 2 bases, V lost 2 bases, and 7 bases had no gene match. Germline CDR1 reads SEHNR; CDR2 reads FQNEAQ (reference sequence). This CDR3 reads CASSLSLTSGSQETQYF. The CDR3 DNA sequence: TGTGCCAGCAGCTTATCTCTTACTAGCGGGAGTCAAGAGACCCAGTACTTC.